One sample yielded the 25 T cell receptor beta chains listed below, sequenced in a study of T cells after yellow fever vaccination. TCRdb reprocessed the 5' RACE reads via MiXCR and lists one record per CDR3 protein. The sample contains about 500,000 distinct CDR3 sequences, 17% of which appear only once. The sample was PBMCs, taken 5 days after the first yellow fever vaccination. Receptors were obtained from a man aged 18 to 29 who received the YFV17D yellow fever vaccine.

In this sample, this clonotype turned up a few times. The rearrangement links TRBV7-6 to TRBJ2-7; a possible D gene is TRBD1 (6 bases). The germline CDR1 and CDR2 sequences are SGHVS and FNYEAQ. The CDR3 sequence is 14 residues long. Trimming removed 2 bases from V and 6 bases from J, with 14 bases in between. CDR3 DNA: TGTGCCAGCAGCTTACTTCTTAGAGGGGGCGAGCAGTACGTC. Amino acid sequence: CASSLLLRGGEQYV.

This clonotype came up a few times. V usage is TRBV12-3 or TRBV12-4 and J usage is TRBJ1-1; 10 bases are a match to TRBD1. V lost 6 bases, J lost 2 bases, and 9 bases stayed unmatched. The CDR3 covers 16 residues. CDR3 in DNA: TGTGCCAGCAGCCCGGGACAGGGGAATAGTAACACTGAAGCTTTCTTT. Translated, it gives CASSPGQGNSNTEAFF.

The rearrangement links TRBV6-2 or TRBV6-3 to TRBJ1-1; perhaps TRBD1 as D (6 bases). CDR3 size: 14 residues. Germline CDR1 MNHEY, CDR2 SVGEGT. The V and J ends lost 6 bases and 3 bases respectively, with 14 bases between them. Here the CDR3 reads CASSGGQPDTEAFF. For the CDR3, the DNA is TGTGCCAGCAGCGGGGGACAACCGGACACTGAAGCTTTCTTT.

This clonotype was observed a few times. The V call is TRBV28, the J call TRBJ2-7; D unclear. The germline V and J ends were trimmed by 5 bases and 0 bases, with 11 bases remaining between them. This CDR3 has 14 residues. Germline V gene lookup returns CDR1 MDHEN and CDR2 SYDVKM. The CDR3 spells CASSPSVNSYEQYV. DNA of the CDR3: TGTGCCAGCAGTCCCTCCGTGAACTCCTACGAGCAGTACGTC.

The V and J genes are TRBV20-1 and TRBJ2-7; TRBD1 agrees at 7 bases. V lost 2 bases, J lost 5 bases, and 9 bases stayed unmatched. There are 14 residues in the CDR3. Germline CDR1 and CDR2: DFQATT and SNEGSKA (reference sequence). In nucleotides, the CDR3 is TGCAGTGCTAGAATCCCAACCGGGACAGACGAGCAGTACGTC. It translates to CSARIPTGTDEQYV.

The gene calls are TRBV7-2 and TRBJ2-5, with D hard to call. This CDR3 is built from 14 residues. Deletions cut 3 bases from V and 0 bases from J, with 8 bases between. The V gene's germline CDR1 is SGHTA and CDR2 FQGNSA. CDR3 DNA sequence: TGTGCCAGCAGCTTCCAAATGTACCAAGAGACCCAGTACTTC. Translated, it gives CASSFQMYQETQYF.

J is TRBJ1-1 and V is TRBV4-3, with unresolved D. The CDR3 runs to 15 residues. Per the germline V gene, CDR1 is LGHNA and CDR2 is YSLEER. Trimming shortened V by 1 base and J by 10 bases, and 19 bases separated the two germline ends. DNA of the CDR3: TGCGCCAGCAGCCAAGGTTTGCCAATGAGGGTACGAGCTTTCTTT. It codes for CASSQGLPMRVRAFF.

This chain connects TRBV6-2 or TRBV6-3 to TRBJ1-1; D is ambiguous. Trimming left V 7 bases short and J 1 base short, with 13 bases between. This CDR3 has 14 amino acids. CDR1 and CDR2 from the germline V gene are MNHEY and SVGEGT. DNA for the CDR3: TGTGCCAGCACGCCCCCGGAGAAGAACACTGAAGCTTTCTTT. This sequence encodes CASTPPEKNTEAFF.

The chain combines TRBV7-2 with TRBJ2-1, with 7 bases matching TRBD1. Per the germline V gene, CDR1 is SGHTA and CDR2 is FQGNSA. This CDR3 is built from 16 residues. V lost 1 base and J lost 7; bases outside the gene matches: 10. The CDR3 nucleotides read TGTGCCAGCAGCTTAGGACCCTACGGGACAGCTAATGAGCAGTTCTTC. Translation: CASSLGPYGTANEQFF. Drawing the rest from reference TRBV7-2 and TRBJ2-1, the complete variable domain is GAGVSQSPSNKVTEKGKDVELRCDPISGHTALYWYRQSLGQGLEFLIYFQGNSAPDKSGLPSDRFSAERTGGSVSTLTIQRTQQEDSAVYLCASSLGPYGTANEQFFGPGTRLTVL.

This clonotype came up a few times. The chain couples TRBV6-1 to TRBJ2-5, with 8 bases lining up with TRBD2. Germline V lookup: CDR1 MNHNS, CDR2 SASEGT. This CDR3 is 15 amino acids long. V trimming: 6 bases; J trimming: 1 base; junction bases outside the gene matches: 7. The CDR3 DNA is TGTGCCAGCAGCCCAATTACTAGCGGCCAAGAGACCCAGTACTTC. It encodes CASSPITSGQETQYF.

This clonotype was seen a few times. The chain links TRBV20-1 to TRBJ2-1; 12 nucleotides match TRBD2. J lost 7 bases, V lost 6 bases, and 13 bases had no gene match. CDR1 DFQATT and CDR2 SNEGSKA come from the germline V gene (reference sequence). This CDR3 contains 16 residues. In DNA form, the CDR3 reads TGCAGTGCCACCCCCGTTACTAGCGGGGGGACAAATGAGCAGTTCTTC. Translating it yields CSATPVTSGGTNEQFF.

This sequence joins TRBV11-2 and TRBJ2-7; 8 nucleotides match TRBD2. Germline CDR1 is SGHAT and CDR2 is FQNNGV. The CDR3 contains 14 residues. The trim removed 4 bases at V and 5 bases at J, leaving 7 bases unmatched. This chain's CDR3 is CASSSGGRVHEQYV. The CDR3 nucleotides read TGTGCCAGCAGCTCGGGGGGGCGAGTCCACGAGCAGTACGTC.

This clonotype was counted only a few times. V usage is TRBV27 and J usage is TRBJ2-1, with D possibly being TRBD1 (5 bases). The CDR3 is 17 amino acids. Germline assignment: CDR1 MNHEY and CDR2 SMNVEV (reference sequence). The germline V and J ends were trimmed by 0 bases and 0 bases, with 12 bases remaining between them. The CDR3: CASSLSTQGSSYNEQFF. The CDR3 nucleotides are TGTGCCAGCAGTTTATCCACGCAGGGAAGCTCCTACAATGAGCAGTTCTTC.

This clonotype was detected a few times. This rearrangement joins TRBV5-1 to TRBJ2-7; D is ambiguous. CDR1 is SGHRS and CDR2 is YFSETQ in the germline V gene. V dropped 2 bases and J dropped 0 bases, with 9 bases sitting between them. The CDR3 runs to 14 residues. CDR3 in amino acids: CASSFGWDSYEQYF. In DNA form, the CDR3 reads TGCGCCAGCAGCTTTGGTTGGGACTCCTACGAGCAGTACTTC.

This clonotype was observed a few times. The gene calls are TRBV11-2 and TRBJ2-1; no definite D call. Trimming took 4 bases from V and 5 from J, leaving 24 bases between them. Looked up from germline, CDR1 is SGHAT and CDR2 is FQNNGV. CDR3 size: 18 residues. The CDR3 bases are TGTGCCAGCAGCTCGTACCTTCCTCCAGCCTCCGCTCACAATGAGCAGTTCTTC. Amino acids: CASSSYLPPASAHNEQFF.

The chain joins TRBV29-1 to TRBJ2-7; 8 bases are a match to TRBD1. The germline CDR1 and CDR2 sequences are SQVTM and ANQGSEA. The V segment lost 6 bases and the J segment 4 bases; nucleotides outside the gene matches: 11. The CDR3 spans 14 residues. The CDR3 reads CSVSGGQLLYEQYF. DNA of the CDR3: TGCAGCGTCTCAGGGGGCCAGCTATTATACGAGCAGTACTTC.

A remark on this clonotype: A read error may produce the germline difference seen at one junction end. This chain joins TRBV12-3 or TRBV12-4 and TRBJ2-7; D possibly corresponds to TRBD1 (7 bases). CDR3 length: 15 residues. CDR3 nucleotide sequence: TGTGCCAGCAGTCAGGCCAACAGGGGACTCTACGTGCAGTACTTC. It codes for CASSQANRGLYVQYF.

This clonotype has just a few counts. The chain links TRBV5-1 to TRBJ2-1; a possible D gene is TRBD1 (8 bases). Trimming stripped 4 bases from V and 6 bases from J, with 14 bases between. Per germline, CDR1 SGHRS and CDR2 YFSETQ. CDR3 size: 14 residues. The DNA for the CDR3 is TGCGCCAGCAGCAAGGACAGGGAGGGCAATGAGCAGTTCTTC. Translated: CASSKDREGNEQFF.

The V gene is TRBV5-1, the J gene TRBJ2-5, with TRBD2 matching 8 bases. The CDR3 loop spans 14 amino acids. Unmatched junction bases numbered 2, after V lost 1 base and J lost 3 bases. In germline, CDR1 is SGHRS, CDR2 YFSETQ. The DNA of the CDR3 is TGCGCCAGCAGCTTGTCACTAGCGGAAGAGACCCAGTACTTC. Translated, it gives CASSLSLAEETQYF.

This clonotype has more than one count but fewer than ten. The CDR3 protein is CASSSGDRDPYGYTF. CDR3 DNA: TGTGCCAGCAGCTCGGGGGACAGGGACCCCTATGGCTACACCTTC. The genes are TRBV21-1 and TRBJ1-2; the DNA was not used to check the table's D call, TRBD1. TRBV21-1 constitutes a pseudogene. CDR3 size: 15 residues.

There are a few counts of this clonotype. V usage is TRBV11-2 and J usage is TRBJ2-2; D possibly matches TRBD1 or TRBD2 (5 bases each). CDR1 is SGHAT and CDR2 is FQNNGV in the germline V gene. The germline V and J ends were trimmed by 4 bases and 5 bases, with 23 bases remaining between them. The CDR3 runs 18 residues. The DNA of the CDR3 is TGTGCCAGCAGCTCCCCCCTGAGGGGCCAGGGTTGGACCGGGGAGCTGTTTTTT. It encodes CASSSPLRGQGWTGELFF.

The V gene is TRBV5-1, the J gene TRBJ2-7, with D perhaps given as TRBD1 or TRBD2 (6 bases each). Germline loops: CDR1 SGHRS, CDR2 YFSETQ. V lost 5 bases, J lost 3 bases, and 15 bases lay in between. This CDR3 has 14 amino acids. CDR3 bases: TGCGCCAGCAGAAGGGGGGTGCAAAGCTACGAGCAGTACTTC. Its translation: CASRRGVQSYEQYF.

J is TRBJ2-7 and V is TRBV9; TRBD2 agrees at 7 bases. CDR1 and CDR2 from the germline V gene are SGDLS and YYNGEE. The CDR3 has 14 amino acids. V lost 3 bases to trimming and J lost 3 bases; unmatched junction nucleotides: 6. CDR3 DNA: TGTGCCAGCAGCGGGACTAGGGGCGGCTACGAGCAGTACTTC. Translation gives CASSGTRGGYEQYF. Looking up the rest from reference TRBV9 and TRBJ2-7 gives the full variable domain: DSGVTQTPKHLITATGQRVTLRCSPRSGDLSVYWYQQSLDQGLQFLIQYYNGEERAKGNILERFSAQQFPDLHSELNLSSLELGDSALYFCASSGTRGGYEQYFGPGTRLTVT.

This clonotype was picked up a small number of times. The chain joins TRBV28 to TRBJ2-5; D perhaps matches TRBD2 (5 bases). The CDR3 runs 13 residues. V was clipped by 5 bases and J by 4 bases, with 11 bases between them. Germline loops: CDR1 MDHEN, CDR2 SYDVKM. CDR3 sequence: CASSLDTRETQYF. The CDR3 region has the DNA TGTGCCAGCAGTCTAGACACTAGAGAGACCCAGTACTTC.

The chain joins TRBV5-6 to TRBJ2-7; 9 bases map to TRBD1. The V gene's germline CDR1 is SGHDT and CDR2 YYEEEE. The CDR3 extends over 15 amino acids. V lost 3 bases, J lost 2 bases, and 6 bases stayed unmatched. CDR3 sequence (DNA): TGTGCCAGCAGCTCTACTGGGGACAGGGCCTACGAGCAGTACGTC. Translating gives CASSSTGDRAYEQYV.